These 7 T cell receptor beta chains were sequenced from one sample in a study. TCRdb recomputed calls from the RT-PCR reads with MiXCR, one row per CDR3 protein. The sample gives about 680,000 distinct CDR3 sequences, about 14% of which show up once; 3.6% is in the top ten. The sequencing sample was made of memory CD4+ T cells from blood. These receptors were taken from a female donor in good health, serving as a healthy control.

This chain connects TRBV6-5 to TRBJ2-3; 12 bases are a match to TRBD2. The CDR3 totals 15 residues. Germline V gene sequence: CDR1 MNHEY, CDR2 SVGAGI. The ends lost 1 base at V and 7 bases at J; junction bases unmatched: 3. The CDR3 nucleotides are TGTGCCAGCAGTTACTATACTAGCGGGGGGTATACGCAGTATTTT. It codes for CASSYYTSGGYTQYF.

This clonotype has ten or more counts. V gene TRBV6-6 combines with J gene TRBJ2-1; no reliable D call. This CDR3 spans 9 amino acids. CDR1 MNHNY and CDR2 SVGAGI come from the germline V gene (reference sequence). V lost 8 bases and J lost 10, with 6 bases in between. The CDR3 DNA reads TGTGCCAGCGGGGTGGAGCAGTTCTTC. This encodes CASGVEQFF.

The V and J genes are TRBV6-5 and TRBJ2-7; 7 positions agree with TRBD1. CDR1 MNHEY and CDR2 SVGAGI come from the germline V gene. Unmatched junction bases numbered 14, after V lost 5 bases and J lost 4 bases. There are 16 residues in the CDR3. CDR3 in amino acids: CASSHTTRGKSYEQYF. For the CDR3, the DNA is TGTGCCAGCAGTCATACAACCAGGGGGAAGTCTTACGAGCAGTACTTC.

This clonotype was seen a few times. The rearrangement links TRBV20-1 to TRBJ1-2, with 7 bases matching TRBD1. The germline V gene encodes CDR1 DFQATT and CDR2 SNEGSKA (reference sequence). The J segment lost 6 bases and the V segment lost 5 bases, leaving 15 bases of the junction unmatched. The CDR3 has 15 amino acids. The CDR3 spells CSALLRGGVVDGYTF. Written as DNA, the CDR3 is TGCAGTGCTCTGTTGAGAGGGGGCGTGGTAGATGGCTACACCTTC.

The chain links TRBV7-2 to TRBJ1-4; perhaps TRBD1 as D (6 bases). The length of the CDR3 is 13 residues. In germline, CDR1 is SGHTA, CDR2 FQGNSA. Trimming pared 3 bases from V and 7 bases from J, leaving 9 bases between. In DNA, the CDR3 is TGTGCCAGCAGCTTTGGGACACTTGAAAAACTGTTTTTT. Protein: CASSFGTLEKLFF.

This clonotype was observed a few times. The chain carries TRBV4-1 and TRBJ2-1, with TRBD2 identical over 10 bases. The CDR3 totals 19 residues. The germline gives CDR1 MGHRA, CDR2 YSYEKL. The trim removed 0 bases at V and 6 bases at J, leaving 14 bases unmatched. The CDR3 spells CASSQDPLAGEGRRNEQFF. The DNA for the CDR3 is TGCGCCAGCAGCCAAGATCCCCTAGCGGGAGAGGGGCGTCGCAATGAGCAGTTCTTC.

This clonotype showed up many times. V gene TRBV4-1 combines with J gene TRBJ2-7; the D is unclear. V lost 0 bases and J 2 bases, leaving 14 bases between the germline ends. The CDR3 length is 16 residues. Looked up from germline, CDR1 is MGHRA and CDR2 is YSYEKL. CDR3: CASSQDWPIGTYEQYF. Here the CDR3 DNA reads TGCGCCAGCAGCCAAGATTGGCCTATAGGCACCTACGAGCAGTACTTC.